These 12 T cell receptor beta chains were sequenced from one sample in a study of Ad26.COV2.S vaccination and SARS-CoV-2 variants. Sequenced by immunoSEQ multiplex PCR; TCRdb stores in-frame clones only, minus some. This sample carries about 480,000 clones, around 90% of them seen once, and the ten largest clones take roughly 13%. Treatment noted: some 20 received Ad26.COV2.S at low or high dose, single or two shots; 5 received placebo; per-sample allocation not given. Repertoires come from day 63 after the first vaccine or placebo injection. Sequencing was performed on peripheral blood, taken in a trial of Ad26.COV2.S vaccine versus placebo. These receptors all come from a person between 18 and 65 years old who received the Ad26.COV2.S COVID-19 vaccine or a placebo.

V usage is TRBV10-3 and J usage is TRBJ2-2, with TRBD2 as a possible D gene (6 bases). V lost 8 bases, J lost 1 base, and 11 bases lay in between. Germline V lookup: CDR1 ENHRY, CDR2 SYGVKD. The CDR3 consists of 14 residues. The CDR3 loop is CAIRGSMNTGELFF. Written as DNA, the CDR3 is TGTGCCATCCGGGGGTCCATGAACACCGGGGAGCTGTTTTTT.

This chain connects TRBV30 to TRBJ1-5; D might be TRBD1 (6 bases). The CDR3 has 14 residues. CDR1 is GTSNPN, CDR2 SVGIG, per germline (reference sequence). V lost 1 base and J 4 bases, leaving 11 bases between the germline ends. CDR3 protein: CAWSEDSLNQPQHF. The CDR3 coding sequence is TGTGCCTGGAGTGAGGACAGCCTTAATCAGCCCCAGCATTTT. Full variable domain (remainder filled in from reference TRBV30 and TRBJ1-5): SQTIHQWPATLVQPVGSPLSLECTVEGTSNPNLYWYRQAAGRGLQLLFYSVGIGQISSEVPQNLSASRPQDRQFILSSKKLLLSDSGFYLCAWSEDSLNQPQHFGDGTRLSIL.

This chain joins TRBV24-1 and TRBJ1-2; the D gene is possibly TRBD1 (5 bases). V dropped 3 bases and J dropped 8 bases, with 12 bases sitting between them. The length of the CDR3 is 13 residues. Germline assignment: CDR1 KGHDR and CDR2 SFDVKD. The DNA of the CDR3 is TGTGCCACCAGTGATGCGGGGCCGGGAGGCTACACCTTC. Translation gives CATSDAGPGGYTF.

This clone has just one count. The chain is built from TRBV4-2 and TRBJ2-1; D possibly corresponds to TRBD2 (6 bases). CDR3 size: 11 residues. Trimming pared 6 bases from V and 7 bases from J, leaving 7 bases between. The germline V gene encodes CDR1 LGHNA and CDR2 YNFKEQ. The DNA of the CDR3 is TGTGCCAGCAGTGGGGGGAATGAGCAGTTCTTC. This translates into CASSGGNEQFF.

The chain is built from TRBV5-1 and TRBJ2-2; no reliable D call. The CDR3 consists of 14 residues. CDR1 and CDR2 (germline): SGHRS, YFSETQ. Trimming pared 0 bases from V and 5 bases from J, leaving 8 bases between. The CDR3 spells CASSLAVSTGELFF. CDR3 DNA: TGCGCCAGCAGCTTGGCTGTTTCAACCGGGGAGCTGTTTTTT.

V and J are TRBV28 and TRBJ1-2, with D tentatively TRBD1 (6 bases). This CDR3 contains 15 residues. Trimming left V 7 bases short and J 8 bases short, with 23 bases between. Germline V gene sequence: CDR1 MDHEN, CDR2 SYDVKM. The chain's CDR3 is CASTVQRGRVEGYTF. The CDR3 DNA sequence: TGTGCCAGCACCGTACAGCGGGGGCGCGTGGAAGGCTACACCTTC.

The rearrangement joins TRBV6-2 or TRBV6-3 to TRBJ2-7; unclear D gene. Trimming pared 0 bases from V and 3 bases from J, leaving 6 bases between. This CDR3 is 13 amino acids long. Per the germline V gene, CDR1 is MNHEY and CDR2 is SVGEGT. The DNA of the CDR3 is TGTGCCAGCAGTTACTCGACGGTCTACGAGCAGTACTTC. As protein: CASSYSTVYEQYF.

The V and J genes are TRBV5-4 and TRBJ2-1; TRBD1 matches 9 bases. The CDR3 is made up of 14 amino acids. Germline lookup yields CDR1 SGHNT and CDR2 YYREEE (reference sequence). The ends lost 2 bases at V and 7 bases at J; junction bases unmatched: 4. The CDR3 DNA is TGTGCCAGCAGCTTACAGGGGGCGGGGAATGAGCAGTTCTTC. Its protein is CASSLQGAGNEQFF.

V usage is TRBV3-1 (or the pseudogene TRBV3-2) and J usage is TRBJ2-2; TRBD2 is a possible D gene (6 bases). This CDR3 is 15 amino acids long. Germline CDR1 LGHDT, CDR2 YNNKEL (reference sequence). V was pared by 4 bases and J by 0 bases, with 9 bases between. The CDR3 DNA is TGTGCCAGCAGCCCGCGGGATACGAACACCGGGGAGCTGTTTTTT. This gives the protein CASSPRDTNTGELFF.

The chain recombines TRBV6-2 or TRBV6-3 with TRBJ2-2; D gene unclear. V lost 1 base, J lost 1 base, and 7 bases lay in between. Per germline, CDR1 MNHEY and CDR2 SVGEGT. The CDR3 extends over 15 amino acids. CDR3 nucleotides: TGTGCCAGCAGTTACTTAGGCAAGAACACCGGGGAGCTGTTTTTT. Encoded protein: CASSYLGKNTGELFF.

The count of this clone is one. The V and J genes are TRBV6-6 and TRBJ2-1; D gene uncertain. The CDR3 runs to 10 residues. The V and J ends lost 8 bases and 3 bases respectively, with 2 bases between them. Germline assignment: CDR1 MNHNY and CDR2 SVGAGI (reference sequence). CDR3 bases: TGTGCCAGCCGCTACAATGAGCAGTTCTTC. Amino acids: CASRYNEQFF.

The chain recombines TRBV6-5 with TRBJ1-2; D is unclear. Germline values: CDR1 MNHEY, CDR2 SVGAGI. This CDR3 has 12 residues. V lost 6 bases and J 8 bases, leaving 13 bases between the germline ends. For the CDR3, the DNA is TGTGCCAGCAGCCCCCCCCTAGACGGCTACACCTTC. The encoded protein is CASSPPLDGYTF.